This is a list of T cell receptor beta chains from one sample in a study of blood T cell repertoires in COVID-19. The data were produced by immunoSEQ multiplex PCR, yet TCRdb's version contains in-frame clones alone and is incomplete. The sample has fewer than 110,000 clones, roughly nine tenths seen once. Material for sequencing was peripheral blood. Source of these receptors: a man in his fifties with acute or convalescent COVID-19. CDR3s include the opening cysteine and the closing phenylalanine or tryptophan. The D gene is left open where the match is weak. Clone size is not always given. Where it is, it says once, few, many or a class for expanded clones.

TRBD1,once,TRBV7-6,TRBJ1-1,TGTGCCAGCAGCTTAGCCGGGACAGGGGTACAGACTGAAGCTTTCTTT,CASSLAGTGVQTEAFF
TRBD1,.,TRBV3-1/TRBV3-2,TRBJ1-2,TGTGCCAGCAGCCCCGACAGGGGGCGAGGCTACACCTTC,CASSPDRGRGYTF
TRBD1,.,TRBV5-5,TRBJ1-1,TGTGCCAGCAGCGGAAGGACAGGGGAGGGCACTGAAGCTTTCTTT,CASSGRTGEGTEAFF
.,.,TRBV7-2,TRBJ1-4,TGTGCCAGCAGCGGACAGCTTAATGAAAAACTGTTTTTT,CASSGQLNEKLFF
TRBD1,.,TRBV9,TRBJ1-4,TGTGCCAGCAGCGTAGGACAGGGGACTAATGAAAAACTGTTTTTT,CASSVGQGTNEKLFF
.,few,TRBV6-5,TRBJ1-3,TGTGCCAGCAGCCTGCGGGGTCCCGCGGGAAACACCATATATTTT,CASSLRGPAGNTIYF
TRBD2,.,TRBV19,TRBJ2-3,TGTGCCAGTAGTACACGGACTAGCGGCTTCACAGATACGCAGTATTTT,CASSTRTSGFTDTQYF
.,once,TRBV7-5,TRBJ1-2,TGTGTCAGAAGTTTGAATGTGGGACAGGGGTGTGGCTACACCTTC,CVRSLNVGQGCGYTF
TRBD1,.,TRBV19,TRBJ2-2,TGTGCCAGTAGTGCCAGGGACAGGGGGAGCGGCACCGGGGAGCTGTTTTTT,CASSARDRGSGTGELFF
.,.,TRBV3-1/TRBV3-2,TRBJ1-5,TGTGCCAGCAGCCTGAGACAAATTTCTCAGCCCCAGCATTTT,CASSLRQISQPQHF
TRBD1,.,TRBV7-2,TRBJ1-1,TGTGCCAGCAGCATTAGACAGGGACCCACTGAAGCTTTCTTT,CASSIRQGPTEAFF
TRBD1,once,TRBV10-3,TRBJ1-5,TGTGCCATCAGCGCCCGGACAGGGAATCAGCCCCAGCATTTT,CAISARTGNQPQHF
.,.,TRBV7-9,TRBJ1-4,TGTGCCAGCAGCCAACCACGGGAAAAACTGTTTTTT,CASSQPREKLFF
TRBD2,.,TRBV5-8,TRBJ2-1,TGTGCCAGCAGCTTCGGGGGGGCGAGGAATGAGCAGTTCTTC,CASSFGGARNEQFF
TRBD2,.,TRBV6-2/TRBV6-3,TRBJ2-5,TGTGCCAGCAGTTACACCGGGACTAGTGCCCCCCGGGAGACCCAGTACTTC,CASSYTGTSAPRETQYF
.,.,TRBV12-3/TRBV12-4,TRBJ2-7,TGTGCCAGCGGGCCCGGGGGATCCTACGAGCAGTACTTC,CASGPGGSYEQYF